Below, one T cell receptor beta chain is given with its context. The antigen it binds to is not known. No clone much larger than this one lies a single base away; base qualities are absent. Compared with germline, V lacks 11 bases and J lacks 6 bases; bases without a gene match: 13. From its cysteine to its phenylalanine, the CDR3 spans 15 amino acids. Only the CDR3 portion is preserved as DNA: 45 bases, with reading frame beginning at the first base. The germline V gene (reference sequence) provides CDR1 LNHDA and CDR2 SQIVND. The data stem from a study of CD8 T cells in Susac syndrome (dated by TCRdb to about 2019). At the level of the whole study: Repertoire sequencing was used to test whether CD8+ T cell activation and differentiation in Susac syndrome was antigen driven.

RNA was extracted using the RNeasy kit, and about 0.45 to 1 microgram was reverse transcribed with random hexamers. The immunoSEQ multiplex PCR assay, which covers 54 Vbeta and 13 Jbeta segments, was used to amplify TCR beta CDR3 regions. PCR amplification bias was corrected using a synthetic template baseline for primer optimization and computational correction. The original pipeline was this. Only productive sequences were kept, with reads annotated to V, D and J genes according to IMGT and analyzed in immunoSEQ Analyzer. To calculate clonality, Shannon entropy was normalized by log2 of the number of productive unique sequences and then subtracted from one. For each patient and control, public and private clones were evaluated within the 100 most prevalent clones. Clones were defined as Susac-specific when absent from the healthy and MS cohorts, from roughly 1,000 published viral clones and from other ImmuneACCESS disease sequences. TCRdb reprocessed the public reads (quality trimming at Q25 with fastp, clone calling with MiXCR) and kept in-frame beta chains. Each CDR3 protein appears once, grouped with its most common genes and DNA. The authors' filters were not applied to this entry. This sample has about 160,000 distinct CDR3 sequences in its table, and 80% to 95% of those were observed once. The ten largest clonotypes hold approximately 0.14% of the sample.

The research as a whole found: The study acknowledged that relatively few individuals were included in the TCR sequencing and HLA analysis.

High-throughput TCR beta sequencing profiled peripheral blood CD8+ and CD4+ T cells from healthy donors, Susac syndrome patients and multiple sclerosis patients. Healthy donors were included as age- and sex-matched controls. Bulk CD8+ and CD4+ T cells were purified magnetically by negative isolation, whereas CD8+ TEMRA cells were enriched by FACS. Blood was drawn into EDTA tubes, processed within 24 hours, and PBMCs were isolated by density gradient centrifugation. PBMCs intended for TCR sequencing were frozen in liquid nitrogen and were later thawed in a 37 degrees C water bath. The sorted or isolated CD4+, CD8+ and CD8+ TEMRA cells had a purity of 90% or higher.

The source of this sequence is a human donor in good health. The sample was CD4+ T cells from PBMCs. The rearranged chain carries TRBV19 and TRBJ2-2; the central 9 bases match TRBD1. The CDR3 region reads CAAQDPGQGPGELFF. The sequenced DNA is TGTGCCGCGCAAGACCCGGGACAGGGACCCGGGGAGCTGTTTTTT.